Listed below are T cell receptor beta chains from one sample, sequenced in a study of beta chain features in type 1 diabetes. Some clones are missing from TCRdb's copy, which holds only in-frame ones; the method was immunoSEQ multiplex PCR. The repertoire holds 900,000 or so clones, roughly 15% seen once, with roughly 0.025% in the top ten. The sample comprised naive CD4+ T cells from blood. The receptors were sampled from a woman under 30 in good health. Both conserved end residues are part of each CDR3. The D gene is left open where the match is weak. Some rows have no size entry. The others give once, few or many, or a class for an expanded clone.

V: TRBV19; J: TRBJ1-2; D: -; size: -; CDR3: CASTGGPGYTF; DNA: TGTGCCAGTACCGGGGGGCCCGGCTACACCTTC
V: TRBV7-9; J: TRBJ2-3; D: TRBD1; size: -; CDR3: CASSPGTGPTDTQYF; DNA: TGTGCCAGCAGCCCCGGGACAGGGCCCACAGATACGCAGTATTTT
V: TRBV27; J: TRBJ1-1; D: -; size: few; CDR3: CASSLRENTEAFF; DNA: TGTGCCAGCAGCCTTAGGGAGAACACTGAAGCTTTCTTT
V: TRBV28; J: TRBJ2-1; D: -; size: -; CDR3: CASSLVGAAQFF; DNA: TGTGCCAGCAGTTTAGTAGGGGCCGCGCAGTTCTTC
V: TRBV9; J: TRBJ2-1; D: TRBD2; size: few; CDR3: CASSVSGALGEQFF; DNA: TGTGCCAGCAGCGTTAGCGGGGCCCTCGGGGAGCAGTTCTTC
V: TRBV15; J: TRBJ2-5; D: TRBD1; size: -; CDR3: CATRIGTGGQETQYF; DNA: TGTGCCACCAGGATAGGGACAGGGGGTCAAGAGACCCAGTACTTC
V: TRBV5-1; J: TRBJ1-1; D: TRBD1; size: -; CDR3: CASSFTGVTEAFF; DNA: TGCGCCAGCAGTTTCACAGGGGTAACTGAAGCTTTCTTT
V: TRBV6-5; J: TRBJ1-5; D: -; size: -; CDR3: CASRPGVNNQPQHF; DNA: TGTGCCAGCAGGCCTGGGGTGAACAATCAGCCCCAGCATTTT
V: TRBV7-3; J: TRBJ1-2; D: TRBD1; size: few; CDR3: CASSSGQGYYGYTF; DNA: TGTGCCAGCAGCTCGGGACAGGGATACTATGGCTACACCTTC
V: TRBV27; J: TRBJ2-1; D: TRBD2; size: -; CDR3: CASSIAGNYYNEQFF; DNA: TGTGCCAGCAGCATAGCGGGGAACTACTACAATGAGCAGTTCTTC
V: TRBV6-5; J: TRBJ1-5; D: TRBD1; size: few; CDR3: CASSQGDSNQPQHF; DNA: TGTGCCAGCAGTCAGGGGGATAGCAATCAGCCCCAGCATTTT
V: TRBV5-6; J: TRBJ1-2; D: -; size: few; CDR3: CASSPGYGYTF; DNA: TGTGCCAGCAGTCCGGGGTATGGCTACACCTTC
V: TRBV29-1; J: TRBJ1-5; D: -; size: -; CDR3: CSVVTGVNQPQHF; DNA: TGCAGCGTTGTGACCGGGGTCAATCAGCCCCAGCATTTT
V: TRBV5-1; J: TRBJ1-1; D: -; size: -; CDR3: CASSPGQMNTEAFF; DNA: TGCGCCAGCAGCCCAGGACAGATGAACACTGAAGCTTTCTTT
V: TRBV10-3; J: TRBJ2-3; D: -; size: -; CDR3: CAISESNLRDTQYF; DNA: TGTGCCATCAGTGAGTCGAACCTTCGAGATACGCAGTATTTT
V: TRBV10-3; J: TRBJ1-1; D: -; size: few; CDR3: CAISGALLNTEAFF; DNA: TGTGCCATCAGTGGGGCACTACTGAACACTGAAGCTTTCTTT
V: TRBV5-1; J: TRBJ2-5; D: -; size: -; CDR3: CASSPGHGYQETQYF; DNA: TGCGCCAGCAGCCCCGGACACGGGTACCAAGAGACCCAGTACTTC
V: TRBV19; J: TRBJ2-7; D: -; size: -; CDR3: CASSVTGPISYEQYF; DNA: TGTGCCAGTAGTGTTACAGGGCCCATCTCCTACGAGCAGTACTTC
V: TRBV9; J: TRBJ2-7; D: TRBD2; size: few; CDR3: CASSVGLAGYEQYF; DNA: TGTGCCAGCAGCGTTGGACTAGCGGGCTACGAGCAGTACTTC
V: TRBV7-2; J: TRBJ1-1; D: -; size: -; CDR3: CASSLDRKNTEAFF; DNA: TGTGCCAGCAGCTTAGACAGAAAGAACACTGAAGCTTTCTTT
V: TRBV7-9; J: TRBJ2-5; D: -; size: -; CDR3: CASSLDVYQETQYF; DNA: TGTGCCAGCAGCTTAGACGTGTACCAAGAGACCCAGTACTTC
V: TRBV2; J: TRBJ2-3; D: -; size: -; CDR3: CASSADHAGINTQYF; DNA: TGTGCCAGCAGTGCAGACCACGCGGGTATCAATACGCAGTATTTT
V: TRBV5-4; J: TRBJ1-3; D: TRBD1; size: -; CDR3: CASSVRTGTDGNTIYF; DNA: TGTGCCAGCAGCGTACGTACCGGGACAGACGGAAACACCATATATTTT
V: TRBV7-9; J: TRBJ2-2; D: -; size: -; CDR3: CASSFVTGELFF; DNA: TGTGCCAGCAGCTTTGTCACCGGGGAGCTGTTTTTT
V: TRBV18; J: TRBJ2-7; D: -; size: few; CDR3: CASSAGNSYEQYF; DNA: TGTGCCAGCTCAGCGGGTAACTCCTACGAGCAGTACTTC
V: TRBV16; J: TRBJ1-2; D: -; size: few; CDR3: CASSQPGGFGYTF; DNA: TGTGCCAGCAGCCAGCCGGGGGGGTTTGGCTACACCTTC
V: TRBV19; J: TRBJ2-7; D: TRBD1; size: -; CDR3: CASETIRTRDREGAEQYF; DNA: TGTGCCAGCGAGACGATCAGAACAAGAGACAGGGAAGGAGCAGAGCAGTACTTC
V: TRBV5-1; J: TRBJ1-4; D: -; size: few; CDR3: CASRGQENEKLFF; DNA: TGCGCCAGCAGAGGGCAAGAAAATGAAAAACTGTTTTTT
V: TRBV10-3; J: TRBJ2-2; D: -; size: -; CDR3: CASSNPGLYTGELFF; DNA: TGTGCTTCCTCAAACCCGGGACTCTACACCGGGGAGCTGTTTTTT
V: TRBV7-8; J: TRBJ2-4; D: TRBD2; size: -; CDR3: CASSLSWGREGRGAKNIQYF; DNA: TGTGCCAGCAGCTTATCCTGGGGGCGGGAGGGCCGAGGAGCCAAAAACATTCAGTACTTC
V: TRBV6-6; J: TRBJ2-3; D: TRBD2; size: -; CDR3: CASSSSGSSTDTQYF; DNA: TGTGCCAGCTCCTCCAGCGGGAGCAGCACAGATACGCAGTATTTT
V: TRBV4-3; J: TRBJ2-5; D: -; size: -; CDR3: CASSAHPGMEETQYF; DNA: TGCGCCAGCAGCGCACACCCAGGGATGGAGGAGACCCAGTACTTC
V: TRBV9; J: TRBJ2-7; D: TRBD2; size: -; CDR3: CASSVDPGGQYEQYF; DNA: TGTGCCAGCAGCGTAGACCCGGGAGGGCAGTACGAGCAGTACTTC
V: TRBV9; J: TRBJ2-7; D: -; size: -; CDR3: CASSPSGANSYEQYF; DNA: TGTGCCAGCAGCCCCAGTGGGGCGAACTCCTACGAGCAGTACTTC
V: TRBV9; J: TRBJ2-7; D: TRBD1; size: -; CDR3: CASSVRGQGAYEQYF; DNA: TGTGCCAGCAGCGTGAGAGGACAGGGTGCCTACGAGCAGTACTTC
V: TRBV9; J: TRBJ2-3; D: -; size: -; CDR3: CASSVGAGRVSTDTQYF; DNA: TGTGCCAGCAGCGTAGGGGCTGGTAGGGTGAGCACAGATACGCAGTATTTT
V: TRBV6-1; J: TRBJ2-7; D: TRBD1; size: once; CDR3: CASGQGASYEQYF; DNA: TGTGCCAGCGGACAGGGGGCTTCCTACGAGCAGTACTTC
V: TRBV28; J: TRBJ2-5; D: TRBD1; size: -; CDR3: CASSLTGAVGKTQYF; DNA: TGTGCCAGCAGTCTGACAGGGGCGGTCGGGAAGACCCAGTACTTC
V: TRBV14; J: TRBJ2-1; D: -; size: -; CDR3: CASSQEKIVRQNNEQFF; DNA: TGTGCCAGCAGCCAGGAAAAAATCGTCCGCCAGAACAATGAGCAGTTCTTC
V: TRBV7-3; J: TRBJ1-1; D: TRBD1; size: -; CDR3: CASSLRPPGQGYTEAFF; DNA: TGTGCCAGCAGCTTGAGGCCACCGGGACAGGGATACACTGAAGCTTTCTTT
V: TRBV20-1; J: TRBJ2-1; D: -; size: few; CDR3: CSAPPYNEQFF; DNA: TGCAGTGCTCCTCCTTACAATGAGCAGTTCTTC
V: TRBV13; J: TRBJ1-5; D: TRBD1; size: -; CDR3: CASSFPPLDRGFCRTDQPQHF; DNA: TGTGCCAGCAGCTTCCCCCCCTTGGACAGGGGATTTTGTCGAACAGATCAGCCCCAGCATTTT
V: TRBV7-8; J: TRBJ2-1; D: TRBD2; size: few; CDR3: CASSSNPRTSGRTNEQFF; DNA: TGTGCCAGCAGCTCAAACCCGCGGACTAGCGGGAGGACAAATGAGCAGTTCTTC
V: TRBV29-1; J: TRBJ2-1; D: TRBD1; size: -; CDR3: CSVGGTANNEQFF; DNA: TGCAGCGTTGGAGGGACAGCGAACAATGAGCAGTTCTTC